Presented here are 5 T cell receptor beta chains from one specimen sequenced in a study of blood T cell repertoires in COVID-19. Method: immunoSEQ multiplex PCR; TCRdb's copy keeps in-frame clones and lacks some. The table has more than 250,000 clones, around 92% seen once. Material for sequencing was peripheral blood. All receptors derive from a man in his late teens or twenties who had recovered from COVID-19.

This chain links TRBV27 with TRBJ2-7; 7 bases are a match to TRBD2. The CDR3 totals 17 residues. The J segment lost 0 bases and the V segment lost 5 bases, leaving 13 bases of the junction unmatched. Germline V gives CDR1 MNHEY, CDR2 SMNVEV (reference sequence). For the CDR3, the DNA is TGTGCCAGCAGTCCGTACGGGGACTACCCTGACTCCTACGAGCAGTACTTC. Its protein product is CASSPYGDYPDSYEQYF.

DNA of the CDR3: TGTGCCAGCATCCGAGGTGCGGGGGAGACCCAGTACTTC. Translated, it gives CASIRGAGETQYF. The chain employs TRBV7-9 and TRBJ2-5; TRBD2 is a possible D gene (6 bases). This CDR3 has 13 amino acids. With 7 bases removed from V and 5 bases from J, the gap between germline ends came to 14 bases. Germline CDR1 reads SEHNR; CDR2 reads FQNEAQ (reference sequence).

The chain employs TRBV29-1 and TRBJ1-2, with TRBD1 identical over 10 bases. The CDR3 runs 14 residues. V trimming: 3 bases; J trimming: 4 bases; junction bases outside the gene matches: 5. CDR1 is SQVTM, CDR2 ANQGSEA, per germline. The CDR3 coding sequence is TGCAGCGTTGAGGGACAGGGGAGTGGCTATGGCTACACCTTC. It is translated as CSVEGQGSGYGYTF.

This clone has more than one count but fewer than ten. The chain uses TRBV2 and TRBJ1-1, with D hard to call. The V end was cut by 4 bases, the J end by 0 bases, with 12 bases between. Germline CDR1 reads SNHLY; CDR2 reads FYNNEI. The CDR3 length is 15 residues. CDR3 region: CASSATNTVNTEAFF. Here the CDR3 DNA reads TGTGCCAGCAGTGCCACGAATACGGTGAACACTGAAGCTTTCTTT.

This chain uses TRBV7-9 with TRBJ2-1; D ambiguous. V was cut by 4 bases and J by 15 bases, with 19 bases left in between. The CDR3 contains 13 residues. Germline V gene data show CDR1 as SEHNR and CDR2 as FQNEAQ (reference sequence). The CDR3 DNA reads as TGTGCCAGCAGCTCTAGACTGGAGCCGAAGCGGTTCTTC. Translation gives CASSSRLEPKRFF.